This is a list of T cell receptor beta chains from one sample in a study of tumor and adjacent non-tumor tissue in lung cancer. MiXCR was run by TCRdb on the multiplex PCR reads, yielding one entry per CDR3 protein. The table has more than 70,000 distinct CDR3 sequences, roughly two thirds seen once. Input material: lung tumor tissue. The receptors derive from a man between 65 and 85 years old with non-small cell lung cancer. CDR3s include the opening cysteine and the closing phenylalanine or tryptophan. A D gene is named only where the DNA matches it firmly. Expanded clones are given a class, and other clones once, few, many or no size at all.

j_call: TRBJ2-7
clone_size: -
v_call: TRBV7-9
d_call: -
cdr3_aa: CASSLQGRGQYF
cdr3_nt: TGTGCCAGCAGCTTACAGGGTCGAGGGCAGTACTTC

j_call: TRBJ2-2
clone_size: -
v_call: TRBV10-3
d_call: -
cdr3_aa: CVTSERGGELFF
cdr3_nt: TGTGTCACCAGTGAAAGGGGTGGGGAGCTGTTTTTT

j_call: TRBJ2-3
clone_size: -
v_call: TRBV4-1
d_call: TRBD2
cdr3_aa: CANSQGIAGDTQYF
cdr3_nt: TGCGCCAACAGCCAAGGTATAGCGGGAGATACGCAGTATTTT

j_call: TRBJ2-7
clone_size: -
v_call: TRBV28
d_call: -
cdr3_aa: CARSPRKRASYEQYF
cdr3_nt: TGTGCCAGAAGCCCGCGGAAGCGGGCGTCCTACGAGCAGTACTTC

j_call: TRBJ2-1
clone_size: many
v_call: TRBV4-1
d_call: TRBD2
cdr3_aa: CASSHLGSGSYNEQFF
cdr3_nt: TGCGCCAGCAGCCACCTCGGGAGCGGGAGTTACAATGAGCAGTTCTTC

j_call: TRBJ1-1
clone_size: many
v_call: TRBV6-6
d_call: -
cdr3_aa: CASSYSRGITEAFF
cdr3_nt: TGTGCCAGCAGTTACTCTAGAGGAATCACTGAAGCTTTCTTT

j_call: TRBJ2-6
clone_size: -
v_call: TRBV28
d_call: TRBD1
cdr3_aa: CASSPGQGKAGANVLTF
cdr3_nt: TGTGCCAGCAGTCCGGGACAGGGGAAGGCTGGGGCCAACGTCCTGACTTTC

j_call: TRBJ1-5
clone_size: -
v_call: TRBV20-1
d_call: TRBD1
cdr3_aa: CSAGQGGDQPQHF
cdr3_nt: TGCAGTGCTGGACAGGGTGGGGATCAGCCCCAGCATTTT

j_call: TRBJ2-7
clone_size: -
v_call: TRBV11-2
d_call: -
cdr3_aa: CANREHYEQYF
cdr3_nt: TGTGCCAACAGAGAACACTACGAGCAGTACTTC

j_call: TRBJ2-1
clone_size: few
v_call: TRBV5-1
d_call: TRBD1
cdr3_aa: CASSLGGTGGYNEQFF
cdr3_nt: TGCGCCAGCAGCTTGGGTGGGACAGGGGGTTACAATGAGCAGTTCTTC

j_call: TRBJ2-1
clone_size: -
v_call: TRBV4-2
d_call: -
cdr3_aa: CTSSLTGGNEQSF
cdr3_nt: TGTACCAGCAGCTTGACAGGCGGCAACGAGCAGTCCTTC

j_call: TRBJ2-1
clone_size: -
v_call: TRBV4-2
d_call: -
cdr3_aa: CASSRARGIYNEQFF
cdr3_nt: TGTGCCAGCAGCCGCGCGAGAGGGATCTACAATGAGCAGTTCTTC